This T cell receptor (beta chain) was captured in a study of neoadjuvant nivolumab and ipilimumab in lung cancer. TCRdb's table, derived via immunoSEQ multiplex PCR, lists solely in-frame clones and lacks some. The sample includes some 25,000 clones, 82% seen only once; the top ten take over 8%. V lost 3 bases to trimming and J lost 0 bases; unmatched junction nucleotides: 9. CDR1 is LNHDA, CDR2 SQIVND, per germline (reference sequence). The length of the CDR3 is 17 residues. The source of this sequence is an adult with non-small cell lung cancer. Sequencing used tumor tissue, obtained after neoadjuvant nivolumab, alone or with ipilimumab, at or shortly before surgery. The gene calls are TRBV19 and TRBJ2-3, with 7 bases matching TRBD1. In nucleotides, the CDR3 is TGTGCCAGTAGTATGATCGGGCGACAGGGAAGCACAGATACGCAGTATTTT. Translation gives CASSMIGRQGSTDTQYF.